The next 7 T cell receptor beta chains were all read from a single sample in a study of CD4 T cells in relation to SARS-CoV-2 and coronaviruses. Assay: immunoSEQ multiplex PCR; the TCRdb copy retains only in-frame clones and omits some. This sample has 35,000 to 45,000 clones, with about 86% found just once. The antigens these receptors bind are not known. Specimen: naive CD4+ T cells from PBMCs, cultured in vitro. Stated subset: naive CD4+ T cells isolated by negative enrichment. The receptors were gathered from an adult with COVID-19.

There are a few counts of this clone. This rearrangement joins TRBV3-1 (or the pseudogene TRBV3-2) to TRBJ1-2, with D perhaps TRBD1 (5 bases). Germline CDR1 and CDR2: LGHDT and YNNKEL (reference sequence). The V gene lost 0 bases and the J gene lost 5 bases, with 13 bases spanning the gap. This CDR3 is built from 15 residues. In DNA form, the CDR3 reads TGTGCCAGCAGCCAAGATTCGGGCGGGGGATATGGCTACACCTTC. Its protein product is CASSQDSGGGYGYTF.

DNA of the CDR3: TGCGCCAGCAGGCAGAAGCGGGAGGGCCTGGGGACAGATACGCAGTATTTT. Its translation: CASRQKREGLGTDTQYF. V gene TRBV5-1 combines with J gene TRBJ2-3; 10 bases line up with TRBD2. Trimming took 5 bases from V and 3 from J; bases not matched to a gene: 12. The length of the CDR3 is 17 residues. Germline loops: CDR1 SGHRS, CDR2 YFSETQ.

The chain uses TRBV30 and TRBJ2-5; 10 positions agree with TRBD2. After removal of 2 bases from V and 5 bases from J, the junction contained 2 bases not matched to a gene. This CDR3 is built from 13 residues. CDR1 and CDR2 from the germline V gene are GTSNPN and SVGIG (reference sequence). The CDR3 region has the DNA TGTGCCTGGAGTAGCGGGAGGGCTGAGACCCAGTACTTC. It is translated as CAWSSGRAETQYF.

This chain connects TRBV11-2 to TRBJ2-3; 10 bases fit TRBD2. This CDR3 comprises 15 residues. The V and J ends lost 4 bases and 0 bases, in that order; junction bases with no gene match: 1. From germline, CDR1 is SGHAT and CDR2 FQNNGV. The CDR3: CASSSGLASTDTQYF. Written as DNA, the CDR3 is TGTGCCAGCAGCTCGGGACTAGCGAGCACAGATACGCAGTATTTT.

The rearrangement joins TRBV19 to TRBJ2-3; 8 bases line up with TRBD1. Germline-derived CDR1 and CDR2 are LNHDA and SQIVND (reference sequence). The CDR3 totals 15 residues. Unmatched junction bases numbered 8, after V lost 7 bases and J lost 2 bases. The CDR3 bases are TGTGCCAGTACTAGACAGGGGACCCCCACAGATACGCAGTATTTT. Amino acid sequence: CASTRQGTPTDTQYF. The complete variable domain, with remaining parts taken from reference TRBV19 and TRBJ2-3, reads DGGITQSPKYLFRKEGQNVTLSCEQNLNHDAMYWYRQDPGQGLRLIYYSQIVNDFQKGDIAEGYSVSREKKESFPLTVTSAQKNPTAFYLCASTRQGTPTDTQYFGPGTRLTVL.

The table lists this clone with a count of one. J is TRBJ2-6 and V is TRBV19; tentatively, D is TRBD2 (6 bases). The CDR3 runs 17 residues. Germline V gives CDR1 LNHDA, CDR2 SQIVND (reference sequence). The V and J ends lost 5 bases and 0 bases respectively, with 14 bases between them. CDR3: CASSHPFGSSGANVLTF. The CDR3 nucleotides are TGTGCCAGTAGTCACCCCTTCGGGAGCTCTGGGGCCAACGTCCTGACTTTC.

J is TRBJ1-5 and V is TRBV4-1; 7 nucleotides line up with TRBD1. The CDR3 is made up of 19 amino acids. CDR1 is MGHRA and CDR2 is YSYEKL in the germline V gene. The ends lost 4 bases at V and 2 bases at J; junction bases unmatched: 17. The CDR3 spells CASSPPITGVAGGNQPQHF. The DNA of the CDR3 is TGCGCCAGCAGCCCGCCAATTACAGGGGTAGCCGGTGGCAATCAGCCCCAGCATTTT.